These 20 T cell receptor beta chains share one sample of origin, sequenced in a study of blood T cell repertoires in COVID-19. The table came from immunoSEQ multiplex PCR; TCRdb's copy has only in-frame clones and leaves some out. The sample records approximately 180,000 clones, about 83% being singletons. Specimen: peripheral blood. The receptors come from an older person with COVID-19, enrolled during active disease.

The chain employs TRBV9 and TRBJ2-1, with 10 bases identical to TRBD2. The CDR3 is made up of 15 amino acids. Per the germline V gene, CDR1 is SGDLS and CDR2 is YYNGEE. The trim removed 4 bases at V and 4 bases at J, leaving 5 bases unmatched. In DNA form, the CDR3 reads TGTGCCAGCAGCCCAACTAGCGGGGAATACAATGAGCAGTTCTTC. Its translation is CASSPTSGEYNEQFF.

The sample holds one count of this clone. The chain carries TRBV3-1 (or the pseudogene TRBV3-2) and TRBJ2-3, with 11 bases lining up with TRBD1. This CDR3 has 17 residues. Germline V gene sequence: CDR1 LGHDT, CDR2 YNNKEL (reference sequence). Trimming removed 4 bases from V and 3 bases from J; junction bases left unmatched: 9. In DNA, the CDR3 is TGTGCCAGCAGCCGCACCGGGACAGGGGGAGGAACAGATACGCAGTATTTT. Translating it yields CASSRTGTGGGTDTQYF.

The rearrangement links TRBV3-1 (or the pseudogene TRBV3-2) to TRBJ1-1; no definite D call. V dropped 1 base and J dropped 6 bases, with 6 bases sitting between them. Germline V gene sequence: CDR1 LGHDT, CDR2 YNNKEL (reference sequence). The CDR3 loop spans 12 amino acids. The DNA for the CDR3 is TGTGCCAGCAGCCAAGGGTCAGCTGAAGCTTTCTTT. This sequence encodes CASSQGSAEAFF.

This chain uses TRBV19 with TRBJ2-5, with D possibly being TRBD2 (7 bases). Germline lookup yields CDR1 LNHDA and CDR2 SQIVND (reference sequence). This CDR3 is 15 amino acids long. V lost 4 bases and J lost 5, with 17 bases in between. This chain's CDR3 is CASSTSGGGRETQYF. The CDR3 DNA follows: TGTGCCAGTAGTACAAGTGGCGGGGGCAGGGAGACCCAGTACTTC.

Only a few counts were recorded for this clone. One end of the junction does not line up with germline, which may come from a read error. The gene calls are TRBV24-1 and TRBJ1-1, with D possibly being TRBD1 (5 bases). Germline CDR1 is KGHDR and CDR2 is SFDVKD. The CDR3 runs to 12 residues. The CDR3 nucleotides are TGTGCCACCAGGGGGCTGAATACTGAAGCTTTCTTT. Translated, it gives CATRGLNTEAFF.

The chain recombines TRBV20-1 with TRBJ2-1, with 12 bases that match TRBD2. The V and J ends lost 3 bases and 8 bases, in that order; junction bases with no gene match: 8. This CDR3 contains 15 residues. In germline, CDR1 is DFQATT, CDR2 SNEGSKA (reference sequence). The DNA of the CDR3 is TGCAGTGCTAGTTCGGGGACTAGCGGGTTCTATGAGCAGTTCTTC. Translation: CSASSGTSGFYEQFF.

The chain joins TRBV6-5 to TRBJ1-6, with D possibly TRBD1 on 5 matching bases. In germline, CDR1 is MNHEY, CDR2 SVGAGI. Trimming stripped 6 bases from V and 10 bases from J, with 19 bases between. The CDR3 runs 15 residues. The CDR3 loop reads CASSPRRGVGSPLHF. The CDR3 DNA reads as TGTGCCAGCAGCCCGCGGCGGGGGGTAGGATCACCCCTCCACTTT.

CDR3 in amino acids: CASSRERGETQYF. DNA for the CDR3: TGTGCCAGCAGCCGGGAGAGAGGAGAGACCCAGTACTTC. The V call is TRBV11-2, the J call TRBJ2-5; maybe TRBD2 (6 bases). V lost 5 bases and J lost 4, with 11 bases in between. Germline V gene data show CDR1 as SGHAT and CDR2 as FQNNGV. The CDR3 covers 13 residues.

The chain couples TRBV7-3 to TRBJ2-5; D gene unclear. Trimming stripped 1 base from V and 0 bases from J, with 9 bases between. The CDR3 is 15 amino acids. Germline-derived CDR1 and CDR2 are SGHTA and FQGTGA. CDR3 DNA: TGTGCCAGCAGCTTAAGAGGCGGCTACCAAGAGACCCAGTACTTC. Protein sequence: CASSLRGGYQETQYF. Variable domain in full (rest from reference TRBV7-3 and TRBJ2-5): GAGVSQTPSNKVTEKGKYVELRCDPISGHTALYWYRQSLGQGPEFLIYFQGTGAADDSGLPNDRFFAVRPEGSVSTLKIQRTERGDSAVYLCASSLRGGYQETQYFGPGTRLLVL.

The chain is built from TRBV5-4 and TRBJ2-7; 13 nucleotides line up with TRBD2. The trim removed 4 bases at V and 2 bases at J, leaving 6 bases unmatched. The CDR3 consists of 16 residues. The V gene's germline CDR1 is SGHNT and CDR2 YYREEE (reference sequence). CDR3 DNA sequence: TGTGCCAGCAGCCGCGGACTAGCGGGAGAAGCCTACGAGCAGTACTTC. Translating it yields CASSRGLAGEAYEQYF.

Worth noting for this clone: The sample contains more than one DNA sequence encoding this CDR3. J is TRBJ1-2 and V is TRBV30; a weak D match, TRBD1 (6 bases). There are 14 residues in the CDR3. Germline V gives CDR1 GTSNPN, CDR2 SVGIG (reference sequence). V shed 0 bases and J shed 5 bases, with 13 bases lying between them. For the CDR3, the DNA is TGTGCCTGGAGTGTACTGGGACATAGATATGGCTACACCTTC. It specifies CAWSVLGHRYGYTF. The entire variable domain, with the rest obtained from reference TRBV30 and TRBJ1-2, is as follows: SQTIHQWPATLVQPVGSPLSLECTVEGTSNPNLYWYRQAAGRGLQLLFYSVGIGQISSEVPQNLSASRPQDRQFILSSKKLLLSDSGFYLCAWSVLGHRYGYTFGSGTRLTVV.

This clone was found a few times. The rearrangement links TRBV6-5 to TRBJ1-2, with D maybe TRBD1 (6 bases). This CDR3 spans 15 amino acids. With 0 bases removed from V and 6 bases from J, the gap between germline ends came to 14 bases. Germline lookup yields CDR1 MNHEY and CDR2 SVGAGI. CDR3 nucleotides: TGTGCCAGCAGTTACTCCCCGACAGGTACCCATGGCTACACCTTC. It yields the protein CASSYSPTGTHGYTF.

The V and J genes are TRBV19 and TRBJ1-1; 9 nucleotides align to TRBD1. This CDR3 has 14 amino acids. With 4 bases clipped from V and 6 bases from J, the junction kept 6 bases outside the gene matches. CDR1 is LNHDA, CDR2 SQIVND, per germline (reference sequence). The CDR3 spells CASSSYRDRAEAFF. As DNA, the CDR3 is TGTGCCAGTAGTAGCTACCGGGACAGGGCTGAAGCTTTCTTT.

The chain has TRBV6-5 and TRBJ2-7; D is undetermined. The CDR3 spans 13 residues. V dropped 6 bases and J dropped 4 bases, with 13 bases sitting between them. The germline gives CDR1 MNHEY, CDR2 SVGAGI. The CDR3 here is CASSHSGAYEQYF. The CDR3 coding sequence is TGTGCCAGCAGCCACTCTGGTGCGTACGAGCAGTACTTC.

This chain connects TRBV19 to TRBJ1-1; D is uncertain. The CDR3 totals 17 residues. V was shortened by 3 bases and J by 5 bases, with 22 bases between the two germline ends. CDR1 is LNHDA and CDR2 is SQIVND in the germline V gene (reference sequence). The CDR3 nucleotides are TGTGCCAGTAGTATGATGACAATCGGGTCAGCGGGAACTGAAGCTTTCTTT. This sequence encodes CASSMMTIGSAGTEAFF.

This clone was recorded a few times. This chain connects TRBV27 to TRBJ2-7; 8 positions agree with TRBD2. The CDR3 is 13 residues long. The junction had 6 bases not matched to a gene; V was cut back by 8 bases and J by 3 bases. CDR1 MNHEY and CDR2 SMNVEV come from the germline V gene (reference sequence). The CDR3 region has the DNA TGTGCCAGCGGTAGCGGGATTATCTACGAGCAGTACTTC. Protein sequence: CASGSGIIYEQYF.

The chain couples TRBV10-2 to TRBJ1-1; weak D call: TRBD1 (6 bases). The CDR3 runs 16 residues. V lost 3 bases and J 2 bases, leaving 16 bases between the germline ends. Looked up from germline, CDR1 is WSHSY and CDR2 is SAAADI. CDR3 DNA sequence: TGCGCCAGCAGTGATGTCTCGGGACAAAGAAACACTGAAGCTTTCTTT. Its protein is CASSDVSGQRNTEAFF.

This chain joins TRBV10-3 and TRBJ1-6; weak D call: TRBD1 (5 bases). V lost 4 bases and J lost 10, with 17 bases in between. CDR3 length: 15 residues. Germline assignment: CDR1 ENHRY and CDR2 SYGVKD. The CDR3 protein is CAISGRDLRGSPLHF. CDR3 nucleotide sequence: TGTGCCATCAGTGGTCGGGACTTGCGGGGATCACCCCTCCACTTT.

The gene calls are TRBV11-3 and TRBJ2-2; TRBD2 agrees at 7 bases. J lost 2 bases, V lost 4 bases, and 1 base had no gene match. The CDR3 runs to 14 residues. Germline V gives CDR1 SGHNT, CDR2 YENEEA. The CDR3 nucleotides read TGTGCCAGCAGCTCGGGACTAAACACCGGGGAGCTGTTTTTT. The encoded protein is CASSSGLNTGELFF.

This clone has only a few counts. The rearrangement links TRBV19 to TRBJ2-2; 7 nucleotides agree with TRBD2. The junction had 7 bases not matched to a gene; V was cut back by 2 bases and J by 7 bases. Germline CDR1 and CDR2: LNHDA and SQIVND (reference sequence). This CDR3 is built from 15 residues. In nucleotides, the CDR3 is TGTGCCAGTAGTATAATGGCGGGAGCTTTCGGGGAGCTGTTTTTT. It encodes CASSIMAGAFGELFF.